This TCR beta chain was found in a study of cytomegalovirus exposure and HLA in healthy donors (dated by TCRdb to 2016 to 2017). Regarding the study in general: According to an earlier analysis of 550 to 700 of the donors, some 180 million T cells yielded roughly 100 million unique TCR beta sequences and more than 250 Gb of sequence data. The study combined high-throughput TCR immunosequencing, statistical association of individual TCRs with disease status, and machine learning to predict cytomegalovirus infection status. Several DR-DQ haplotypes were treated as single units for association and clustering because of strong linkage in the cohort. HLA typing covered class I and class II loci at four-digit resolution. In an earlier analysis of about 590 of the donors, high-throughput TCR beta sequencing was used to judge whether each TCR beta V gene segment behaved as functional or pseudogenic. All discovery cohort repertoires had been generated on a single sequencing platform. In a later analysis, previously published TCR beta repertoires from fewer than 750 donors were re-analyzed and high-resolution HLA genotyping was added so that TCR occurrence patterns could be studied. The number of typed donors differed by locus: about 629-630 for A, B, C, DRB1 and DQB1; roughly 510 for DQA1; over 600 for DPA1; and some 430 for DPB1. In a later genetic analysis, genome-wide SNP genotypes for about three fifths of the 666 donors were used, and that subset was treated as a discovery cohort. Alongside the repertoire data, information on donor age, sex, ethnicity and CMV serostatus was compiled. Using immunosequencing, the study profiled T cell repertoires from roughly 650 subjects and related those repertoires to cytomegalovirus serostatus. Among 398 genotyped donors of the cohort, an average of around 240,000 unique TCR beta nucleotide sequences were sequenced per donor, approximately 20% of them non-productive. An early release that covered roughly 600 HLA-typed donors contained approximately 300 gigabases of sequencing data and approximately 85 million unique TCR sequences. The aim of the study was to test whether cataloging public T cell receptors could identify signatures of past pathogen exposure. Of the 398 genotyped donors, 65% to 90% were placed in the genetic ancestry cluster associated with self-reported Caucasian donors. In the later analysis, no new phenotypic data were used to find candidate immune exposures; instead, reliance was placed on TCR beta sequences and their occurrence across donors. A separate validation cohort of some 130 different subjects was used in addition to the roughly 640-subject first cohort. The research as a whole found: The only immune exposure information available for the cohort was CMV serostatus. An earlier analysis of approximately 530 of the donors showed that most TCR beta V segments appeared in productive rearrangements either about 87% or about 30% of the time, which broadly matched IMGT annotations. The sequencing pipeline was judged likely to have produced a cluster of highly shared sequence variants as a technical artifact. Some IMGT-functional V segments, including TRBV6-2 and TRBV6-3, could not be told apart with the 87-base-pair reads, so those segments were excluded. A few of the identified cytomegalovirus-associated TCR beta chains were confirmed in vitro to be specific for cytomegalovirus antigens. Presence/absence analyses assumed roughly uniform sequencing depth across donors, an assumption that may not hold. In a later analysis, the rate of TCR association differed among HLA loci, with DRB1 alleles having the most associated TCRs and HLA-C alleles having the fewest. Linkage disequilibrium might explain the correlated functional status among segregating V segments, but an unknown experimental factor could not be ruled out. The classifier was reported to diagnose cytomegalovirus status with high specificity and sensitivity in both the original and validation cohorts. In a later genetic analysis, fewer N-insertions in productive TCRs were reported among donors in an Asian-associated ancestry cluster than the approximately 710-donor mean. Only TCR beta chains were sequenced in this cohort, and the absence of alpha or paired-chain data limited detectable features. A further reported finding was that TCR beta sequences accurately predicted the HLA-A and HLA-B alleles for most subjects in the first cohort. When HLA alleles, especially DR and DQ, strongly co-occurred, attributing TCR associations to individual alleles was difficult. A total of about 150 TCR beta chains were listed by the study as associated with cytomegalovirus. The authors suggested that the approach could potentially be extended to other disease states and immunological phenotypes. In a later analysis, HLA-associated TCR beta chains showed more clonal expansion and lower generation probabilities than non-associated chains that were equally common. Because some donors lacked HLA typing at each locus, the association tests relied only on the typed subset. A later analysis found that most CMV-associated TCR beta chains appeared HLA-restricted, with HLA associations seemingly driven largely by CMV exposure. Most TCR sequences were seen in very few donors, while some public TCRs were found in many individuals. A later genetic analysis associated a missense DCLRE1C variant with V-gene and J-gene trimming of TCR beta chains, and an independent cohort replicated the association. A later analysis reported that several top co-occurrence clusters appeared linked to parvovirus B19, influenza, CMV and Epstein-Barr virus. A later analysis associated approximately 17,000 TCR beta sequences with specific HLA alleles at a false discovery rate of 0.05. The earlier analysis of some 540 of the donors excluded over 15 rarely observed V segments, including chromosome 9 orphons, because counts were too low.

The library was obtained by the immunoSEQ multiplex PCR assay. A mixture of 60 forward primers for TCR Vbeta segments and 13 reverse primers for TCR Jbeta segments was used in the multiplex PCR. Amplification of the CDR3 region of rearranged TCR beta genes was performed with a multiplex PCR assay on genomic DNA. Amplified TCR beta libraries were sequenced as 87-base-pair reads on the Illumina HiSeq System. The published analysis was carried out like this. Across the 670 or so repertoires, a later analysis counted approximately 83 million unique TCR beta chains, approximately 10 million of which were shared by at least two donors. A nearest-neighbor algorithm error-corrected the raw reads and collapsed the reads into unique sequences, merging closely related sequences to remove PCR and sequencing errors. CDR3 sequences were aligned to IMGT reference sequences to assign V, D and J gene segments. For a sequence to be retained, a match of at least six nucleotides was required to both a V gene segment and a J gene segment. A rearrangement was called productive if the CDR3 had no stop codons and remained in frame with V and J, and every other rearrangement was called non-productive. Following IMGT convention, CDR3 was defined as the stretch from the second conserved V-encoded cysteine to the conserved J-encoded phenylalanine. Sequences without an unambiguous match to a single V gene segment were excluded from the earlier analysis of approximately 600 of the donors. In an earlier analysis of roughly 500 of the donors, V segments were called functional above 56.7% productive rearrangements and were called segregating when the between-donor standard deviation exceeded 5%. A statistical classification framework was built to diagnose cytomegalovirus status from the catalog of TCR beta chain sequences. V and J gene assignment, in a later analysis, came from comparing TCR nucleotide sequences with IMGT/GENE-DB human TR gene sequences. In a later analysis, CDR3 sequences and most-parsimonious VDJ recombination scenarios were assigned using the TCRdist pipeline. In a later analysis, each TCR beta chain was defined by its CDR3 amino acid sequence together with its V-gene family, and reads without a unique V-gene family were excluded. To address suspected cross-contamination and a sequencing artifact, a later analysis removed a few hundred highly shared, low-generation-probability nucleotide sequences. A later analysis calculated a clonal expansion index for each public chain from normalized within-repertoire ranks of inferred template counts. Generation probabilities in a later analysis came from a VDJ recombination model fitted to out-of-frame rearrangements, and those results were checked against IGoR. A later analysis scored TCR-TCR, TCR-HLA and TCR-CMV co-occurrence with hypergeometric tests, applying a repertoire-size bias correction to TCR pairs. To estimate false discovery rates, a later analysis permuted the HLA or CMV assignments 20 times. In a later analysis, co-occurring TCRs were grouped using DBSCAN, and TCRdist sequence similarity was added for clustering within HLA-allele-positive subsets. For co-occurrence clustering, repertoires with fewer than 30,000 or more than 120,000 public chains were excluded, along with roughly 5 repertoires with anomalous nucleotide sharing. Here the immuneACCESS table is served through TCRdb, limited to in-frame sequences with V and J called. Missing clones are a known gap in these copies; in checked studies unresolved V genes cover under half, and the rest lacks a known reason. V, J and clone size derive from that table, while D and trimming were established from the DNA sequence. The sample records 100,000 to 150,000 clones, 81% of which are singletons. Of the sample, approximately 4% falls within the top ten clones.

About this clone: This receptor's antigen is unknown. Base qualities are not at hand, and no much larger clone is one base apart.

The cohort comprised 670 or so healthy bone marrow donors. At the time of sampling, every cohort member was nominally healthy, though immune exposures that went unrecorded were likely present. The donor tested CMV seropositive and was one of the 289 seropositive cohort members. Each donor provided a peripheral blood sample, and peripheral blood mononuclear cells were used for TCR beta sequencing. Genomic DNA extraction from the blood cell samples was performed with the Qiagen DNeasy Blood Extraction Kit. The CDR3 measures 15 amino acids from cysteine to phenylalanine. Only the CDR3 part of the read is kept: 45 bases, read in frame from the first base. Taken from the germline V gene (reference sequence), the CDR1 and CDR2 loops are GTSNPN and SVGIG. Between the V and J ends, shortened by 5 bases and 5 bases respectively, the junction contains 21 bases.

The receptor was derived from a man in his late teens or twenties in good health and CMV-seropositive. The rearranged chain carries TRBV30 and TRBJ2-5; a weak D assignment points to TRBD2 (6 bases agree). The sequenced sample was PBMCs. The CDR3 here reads CAWDLSGSLRETQYF. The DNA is TGTGCCTGGGATCTGAGCGGGTCGTTACGGGAGACCCAGTACTTC.